This TCR beta chain was retrieved from a study of T-cell reconstitution after alpha-beta-depleted transplantation in children. The germline CDR1 and CDR2 sequences are LGHDT and YNNKEL (reference sequence). V dropped 6 bases and J dropped 2; count of bases not matched to a gene: 2. The CDR3 is made up of 14 amino acids. This clonotype was recorded at least ten times. Construction of the TCRbeta library involved unique molecular identifiers. TCRdb re-analysed the PCR reads in MiXCR, keeping a single row per CDR3 protein. The data show about 90,000 distinct CDR3 sequences, with 7% to 10% seen just once and 6.9% held by the top ten.

The sample was PBMCs from the stem cell graft donor, taken from the stem cell graft. This clonotype was sampled from a human donor who donated a stem cell graft to a child with congenital amegakaryocytic thrombocytopenia. The chain has TRBV3-1 and TRBJ2-7, with 12 positions matching TRBD2. This chain's CDR3 is CASRPSGRAYEQYF. CDR3 nucleotides: TGTGCCAGCAGACCTAGCGGGAGGGCCTACGAGCAGTACTTC.